This TCR beta chain was retrieved from a study of human T cells and chemical hapten exposure. Study summary: Patients received weekly diphenylcyclopropenone doses to the scalp throughout the approximately 23-week study. The patients, most of them female, presented with alopecia areata, totalis or universalis. Study results and limitations: PT1 expanded TCR counts and patch test score correlated positively.

TCRdb fed the RACE reads into MiXCR, producing one record per CDR3 protein. The table records some 100,000 distinct CDR3 sequences, 7% to 10% of them present only once. Time point meaning: patch test 2, 6 weeks after DPC sensitization. Noted treatment: therapeutic diphenylcyclopropenone sensitization with weekly scalp DPC. Trimming cost V 3 bases and J 2 bases; bases outside gene matches: 5. In germline, CDR1 is KGHDR, CDR2 SFDVKD. The CDR3 has 16 amino acids. This clonotype showed up many times. Its specificity is unknown. The V gene is TRBV24-1, the J gene TRBJ2-3, with 9 bases matching TRBD2. This material consisted of whole blood, taken in connection with sensitization to the hapten diphenylcyclopropenone (DPC). This receptor was obtained from a woman in her forties with alopecia areata. Some clones in this sample may be carry-over from other donors' samples. The CDR3 DNA reads TGTGCCACCAGTGATCGGCGGGAGGGCCCCACAGATACGCAGTATTTT. Its protein is CATSDRREGPTDTQYF.